This TCR beta chain emerged from a study of cytomegalovirus exposure and HLA in healthy donors. Clones were read by immunoSEQ multiplex PCR, and TCRdb kept only the in-frame ones, dropping some. The sample yields some 260,000 clones, about 90% seen once. Germline V gene lookup returns CDR1 SSHAT and CDR2 FNYEAQ (reference sequence). CDR3 length equals 13 residues. With 5 bases clipped from V and 4 bases from J, the junction kept 1 base outside the gene matches. This chain joins TRBV7-7 and TRBJ1-5, with 8 bases that match TRBD1. Sequenced input: PBMCs. This receptor was identified in a man aged 18 to 35 in good health and CMV-seropositive. This CDR3 is CASSRDRNQPQHF. The CDR3 region has the DNA TGTGCCAGCAGCAGGGACAGGAATCAGCCCCAGCATTTT.